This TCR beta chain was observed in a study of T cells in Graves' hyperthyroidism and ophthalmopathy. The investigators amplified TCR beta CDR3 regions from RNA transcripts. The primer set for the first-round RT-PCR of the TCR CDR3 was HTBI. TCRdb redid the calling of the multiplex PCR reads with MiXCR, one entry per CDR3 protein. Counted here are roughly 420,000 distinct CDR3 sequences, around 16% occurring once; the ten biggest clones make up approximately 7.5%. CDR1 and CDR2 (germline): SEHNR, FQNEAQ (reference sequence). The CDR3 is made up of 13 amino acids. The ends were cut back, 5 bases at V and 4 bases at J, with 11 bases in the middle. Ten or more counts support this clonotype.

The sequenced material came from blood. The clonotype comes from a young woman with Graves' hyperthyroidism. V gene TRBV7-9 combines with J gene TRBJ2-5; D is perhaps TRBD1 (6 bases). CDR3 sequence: CASSNGQRETQYF. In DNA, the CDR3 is TGTGCCAGCAGCAACGGACAGCGAGAGACCCAGTACTTC.